This passage covers 10 T cell receptor beta chains from one sample sequenced in a study of shared clonotypes between healthy human individuals. Clones were read by immunoSEQ multiplex PCR, and TCRdb kept only the in-frame ones, dropping some. The sample shows approximately 2,000,000 clones, just under 95% of them seen only once. Terminally differentiated effector memory CD45RA+ cells were excluded from the naive CD8 cells, which were CD45RO-negative and positively selected for CCR7. Material: naive CD8+ T cells from PBMCs. Receptors originate from a man between 18 and 35 years old in good health. Some clones in this sample may be carry-over from other donors' samples.

This chain links TRBV7-9 with TRBJ2-7, with TRBD2 as a possible D gene (6 bases). Germline lookup yields CDR1 SEHNR and CDR2 FQNEAQ (reference sequence). This CDR3 has 15 residues. Deletions cut 3 bases from V and 5 bases from J, with 17 bases between. CDR3 in amino acids: CASSFPLSGENEQYF. The CDR3 DNA reads as TGTGCCAGCAGCTTCCCGTTATCGGGAGAGAACGAGCAGTACTTC.

The chain combines TRBV7-9 with TRBJ2-6; 7 nucleotides agree with TRBD2. CDR1 and CDR2 (germline): SEHNR, FQNEAQ (reference sequence). The CDR3 covers 18 residues. The V and J ends lost 4 bases and 0 bases, in that order; junction bases with no gene match: 9. As DNA, the CDR3 is TGTGCCAGCAGCTCCCGGGGGAGGGCGGCCTCTGGGGCCAACGTCCTGACTTTC. Translation: CASSSRGRAASGANVLTF.

The V and J genes are TRBV29-1 and TRBJ1-1, with D uncertain. Trimming removed 4 bases at V and 4 bases at J, with 10 bases between. The CDR3 covers 12 residues. The germline CDR1 and CDR2 sequences are SQVTM and ANQGSEA. This CDR3 is CSVAFPGTEAFF. Written as DNA, the CDR3 is TGCAGCGTTGCTTTTCCAGGCACTGAAGCTTTCTTT. The full variable domain, rest sourced from reference TRBV29-1 and TRBJ1-1, is SAVISQKPSRDICQRGTSLTIQCQVDSQVTMMFWYRQQPGQSLTLIATANQGSEATYESGFVIDKFPISRPNLTFSTLTVSNMSPEDSSIYLCSVAFPGTEAFFGQGTRLTVV.

This clone was observed a handful of times. Other DNA sequences within the sample encode an identical CDR3. The rearrangement uses TRBV9 and TRBJ1-1; D ambiguous. V lost 0 bases and J lost 1, with 7 bases in between. Germline V gene sequence: CDR1 SGDLS, CDR2 YYNGEE. The CDR3 totals 14 residues. The CDR3, as DNA: TGTGCCAGCAGCGTAGAGGGCGGGAACACTGAAGCTTTCTTT. This translates into CASSVEGGNTEAFF.

This chain joins TRBV19 and TRBJ2-3; D remains ambiguous. Germline V gives CDR1 LNHDA, CDR2 SQIVND (reference sequence). The CDR3 has 11 amino acids. Trimming left V 7 bases short and J 8 bases short, with 10 bases between. The CDR3 sequence: CASKEGGTQYF. The CDR3 DNA sequence: TGTGCCAGTAAGGAAGGCGGTACGCAGTATTTT.

The chain uses TRBV7-9 and TRBJ2-5; D remains ambiguous. The CDR3 length is 14 residues. CDR1 is SEHNR and CDR2 is FQNEAQ in the germline V gene (reference sequence). Trimming removed 3 bases at V and 4 bases at J, with 12 bases between. In DNA form, the CDR3 reads TGTGCCAGCAGCTTCCCACTCTTGGGAGAGACCCAGTACTTC. It is translated as CASSFPLLGETQYF.

This chain uses TRBV7-9 with TRBJ1-2; D unresolved. Trimming shortened V by 3 bases and J by 1 base, and 12 bases separated the two germline ends. The CDR3 is 15 amino acids. The V gene's germline CDR1 is SEHNR and CDR2 FQNEAQ (reference sequence). This CDR3 is CASSFPLGSNYGYTF. The CDR3 DNA follows: TGTGCCAGCAGCTTCCCCCTTGGCAGTAACTATGGCTACACCTTC.

The rearrangement uses TRBV27 and TRBJ1-2; 8 positions match TRBD1. V lost 5 bases and J lost 7; bases outside the gene matches: 18. The germline V gene encodes CDR1 MNHEY and CDR2 SMNVEV (reference sequence). CDR3 length: 17 residues. The CDR3 sequence: CASSPITPQGAAGGYTF. The DNA of the CDR3 is TGTGCCAGCAGTCCTATAACACCCCAGGGGGCCGCGGGTGGCTACACCTTC.

The chain is built from TRBV4-3 and TRBJ2-7, with D perhaps matching TRBD1 or TRBD2 (5 bases each). Between the trimmed V and J ends, which lost 0 bases and 3 bases, there was a span of 12 bases. Germline V gene lookup returns CDR1 LGHNA and CDR2 YSLEER. This CDR3 comprises 15 residues. In DNA form, the CDR3 reads TGCGCCAGCAGCCAAGATCGGGACGGAGACTACGAGCAGTACTTC. Amino acid sequence: CASSQDRDGDYEQYF.

The chain is built from TRBV6-1 and TRBJ2-2, with 14 bases identical to TRBD2. Germline values: CDR1 MNHNS, CDR2 SASEGT. CDR3 length equals 15 residues. V lost 11 bases to trimming and J lost 4 bases; unmatched junction nucleotides: 6. This CDR3 reads CAGYGTSGSTGELFF. The CDR3, as DNA: TGTGCCGGATACGGGACTAGCGGGAGCACCGGGGAGCTGTTTTTT.